These 5 T cell receptor beta chains share one sample of origin, sequenced in a study of technical replicates of blood from a few donors. Generated by immunoSEQ multiplex PCR, the TCRdb table keeps only in-frame clones and is missing some. The sample has approximately 74,000 clones, 95% to 98% seen once. The sample was T cells isolated from PBMCs. All receptors come from a human donor in good health.

The chain joins TRBV7-6 to TRBJ1-2, with 7 bases fitting TRBD1. Germline V gives CDR1 SGHVS, CDR2 FNYEAQ. Trimming cost V 0 bases and J 2 bases; bases outside gene matches: 15. The CDR3 runs to 19 residues. CDR3 amino acids: CASSLARRDSPVGNYGYTF. The CDR3 DNA follows: TGTGCCAGCAGCTTAGCGCGCCGGGACAGCCCCGTCGGGAACTATGGCTACACCTTC.

The V and J genes are TRBV6-6 and TRBJ1-5; possibly TRBD1 for D (6 bases). Deletions cut 6 bases from V and 1 base from J, with 16 bases between. The CDR3 has 16 amino acids. CDR1 and CDR2 from the germline V gene are MNHNY and SVGAGI (reference sequence). The DNA for the CDR3 is TGTGCCAGCAGATCCGGGACATGGGGCAGCAATCAGCCCCAGCATTTT. It encodes CASRSGTWGSNQPQHF.

The chain couples TRBV19 to TRBJ2-1; maybe TRBD2 (6 bases). This CDR3 is 15 amino acids long. Trimming stripped 1 base from V and 0 bases from J, with 7 bases between. CDR1 and CDR2 (germline): LNHDA, SQIVND (reference sequence). DNA for the CDR3: TGTGCCAGTAGTATAGCGGGGGTCTCCTACAATGAGCAGTTCTTC. Translation gives CASSIAGVSYNEQFF.

V gene TRBV7-9 combines with J gene TRBJ2-7, with 7 nucleotides matching TRBD2. The CDR3 is 14 residues long. Germline CDR1 SEHNR, CDR2 FQNEAQ (reference sequence). Unmatched junction bases numbered 7, after V lost 3 bases and J lost 5 bases. The CDR3 loop reads CASSFGGSGHEQYF. Written as DNA, the CDR3 is TGTGCCAGCAGCTTCGGGGGGTCGGGGCACGAGCAGTACTTC.

The chain uses TRBV5-1 and TRBJ2-1, with 10 bases lining up with TRBD2. Looked up from germline, CDR1 is SGHRS and CDR2 is YFSETQ. CDR3 length: 17 residues. J was trimmed by 5 bases and V by 1 base; bases with no gene match: 9. CDR3 sequence: CASSLISGRGPNNEQFF. CDR3 coding DNA: TGCGCCAGCAGCTTGATCAGCGGGAGGGGTCCCAACAATGAGCAGTTCTTC.